Presented here are 20 T cell receptor beta chains from one specimen sequenced in a study of tumor and adjacent non-tumor tissue in lung cancer. RNA was extracted from bulk tissue without any cell sorting. More than 3 cm separated this lung sample from the edge of the tumor. A modified ARM-PCR protocol with three rounds of nested PCR amplified TCRbeta. MiXCR, applied by TCRdb to the multiplex PCR reads, yields one record per CDR3 protein. The data show 110,000 or so distinct CDR3 sequences, about 61% seen once. Source material: distant non-tumor lung tissue. The receptors come from a man aged 60 to 75 with non-small cell lung cancer.

Concerning this clonotype itself: At one of its ends the junction is not consistent with the germline gene, which may arise from a read error. The rearrangement links TRBV10-3 to TRBJ1-3, with TRBD1 as a possible D gene (5 bases). The CDR3 loop spans 18 amino acids. Germline CDR1 is ENHRY and CDR2 is SYGVKD. For the CDR3, the DNA is TGTGCTATCAGTGTGGACCCGGGGCCCAAGAGCTCTGGAAACACCATATATTTT. The encoded protein is CAISVDPGPKSSGNTIYF.

Remarks on this clonotype: This could be a read error, since a much larger clone is one nucleotide away. CDR3 residues: CASARGTYEQYF. Written as DNA, the CDR3 is TGTGCCTCGGCCAGGGGAACCTACGAGCAGTACTTC. The rearrangement uses TRBV30 and TRBJ2-7, with D possibly being TRBD1 (6 bases). The CDR3 is 12 amino acids. The germline V gene encodes CDR1 GTSNPN and CDR2 SVGIG (reference sequence). Trimming pared 7 bases from V and 2 bases from J, leaving 12 bases between.

This clonotype was picked up one time. One junction end disagrees with the germline gene, perhaps due to a read error. The gene calls are TRBV29-1 and TRBJ2-1; D not resolved. Per the germline V gene, CDR1 is SQVTM and CDR2 is ANQGSEA. The CDR3 covers 13 residues. The CDR3 protein is CSVSRSSYNELFF. CDR3 nucleotide sequence: TGCAGCGTCAGCCGCAGTTCCTACAATGAGCTGTTCTTC.

About this clonotype: A much larger clone differs by one base, so this may be a read error. The V gene is TRBV20-1, the J gene TRBJ2-5; TRBD2 agrees at 11 bases. This CDR3 has 15 residues. V lost 7 bases, J lost 4 bases, and 11 bases stayed unmatched. Germline V gene sequence: CDR1 DFQATT, CDR2 SNEGSKA (reference sequence). The DNA for the CDR3 is TGCAGTGTTAGTCTAGCGGGGGGAGGAGTAGAGACCCAGTACTTC. As protein: CSVSLAGGGVETQYF.

In the case of this clonotype: A much larger clone lies one base from this, so it may be a read error. The genes are TRBV6-5 and TRBJ1-4; D uncertain. Germline CDR1 and CDR2: MNHEY and SVGAGI. V lost 6 bases and J 3 bases, leaving 14 bases between the germline ends. The CDR3 is 15 amino acids. The CDR3 sequence is CASRPRFGANEKLFF. The CDR3 bases are TGTGCCAGCAGACCAAGGTTTGGGGCTAATGAAAAACTGTTTTTT.

On this clonotype itself: One junction end does not reproduce the germline sequence, and a read error may be involved. The chain combines TRBV20-1 with TRBJ2-5; D perhaps matches TRBD1 (6 bases). The CDR3 loop spans 14 amino acids. Germline assignment: CDR1 DFQATT and CDR2 SNEGSKA (reference sequence). The CDR3 region is CSALTGLTQEIQYF. CDR3 coding DNA: TGCAGTGCTTTGACAGGCCTGACGCAAGAGATCCAGTACTTC.

This clonotype was found a few times. This could be a read error, since a much larger clone is one nucleotide away. The chain recombines TRBV6-1 with TRBJ2-7; D is perhaps TRBD2 (5 bases). V lost 1 base and J 7 bases, leaving 11 bases between the germline ends. The CDR3 length is 13 residues. Germline CDR1 and CDR2: MNHNS and SASEGT. The DNA of the CDR3 is TGTGCCAGCAGTGAAGTGGGAGAGGGTGAGCAGTACTTC. It codes for CASSEVGEGEQYF.

V is TRBV6-1 and J is TRBJ2-1; D possibly corresponds to TRBD2 (6 bases). The CDR3 spans 16 residues. V lost 4 bases, J lost 7 bases, and 20 bases lay in between. Germline V lookup: CDR1 MNHNS, CDR2 SASEGT. The CDR3 bases are TGTGCCAGCAGTGGCACCGTTAGCGGCGGCTATAATGAGCAGTTCTTC. Translation gives CASSGTVSGGYNEQFF.

A remark on this clonotype: A much larger clone differs from this one at a single base, so this may be a read error. The chain combines TRBV6-2 or TRBV6-3 with TRBJ2-4; D is uncertain. This CDR3 is 14 amino acids long. V was shortened by 7 bases and J by 3 bases, with 13 bases between the two germline ends. The germline gives CDR1 MNHEY, CDR2 SVGEGT. The CDR3 here is CASNVEVSKNIQYF. CDR3 sequence (DNA): TGTGCCAGCAACGTAGAGGTTAGCAAAAACATTCAGTACTTC.

This clonotype showed up just once. The CDR3, as DNA: TGCGCCAGCAGCCAAGGGCCACTTGGACAGGGTACTGGAAACACCATATATTTT. It yields the protein CASSQGPLGQGTGNTIYF. V is TRBV4-3 and J is TRBJ1-3, with 8 nucleotides matching TRBD1. The CDR3 has 18 amino acids. Germline V CDR1 and CDR2: LGHNA, YSLEER. The trim removed 1 base at V and 2 bases at J, leaving 10 bases unmatched.

Worth noting for this clonotype: This could be a read error, since a much larger clone is one nucleotide away. V gene TRBV5-4 combines with J gene TRBJ2-3; D gene uncertain. The CDR3 length is 14 residues. Germline CDR1 reads SGHNT; CDR2 reads YYREEE (reference sequence). The ends were cut back, 0 bases at V and 2 bases at J, with 7 bases in the middle. The CDR3 is CASSLEETTDTQYF. CDR3 sequence (DNA): TGTGCCAGCAGCTTGGAGGAGACCACAGATACGCAGTATTTT.

This clonotype was observed once. V gene TRBV28 combines with J gene TRBJ2-2; 7 bases match TRBD1. The germline V gene encodes CDR1 MDHEN and CDR2 SYDVKM. This CDR3 has 13 residues. Unmatched junction bases numbered 13, after V lost 7 bases and J lost 14 bases. The CDR3 DNA follows: TGTGCCAGCATCCAGACAGGGTCCGGGGTACTGTTTTTT. Translation: CASIQTGSGVLFF.

This clonotype was counted many times. The V and J genes are TRBV20-1 and TRBJ2-7; unclear D gene. There are 14 residues in the CDR3. The V end lost 2 bases, the J end lost 0 bases, and 11 bases lay between the germline ends. Germline V gene lookup returns CDR1 DFQATT and CDR2 SNEGSKA (reference sequence). The CDR3 here is CSARRRTSSYEQYF. CDR3 in DNA: TGCAGTGCTAGAAGACGGACGAGCTCCTACGAGCAGTACTTC.

The chain uses TRBV12-3 or TRBV12-4 and TRBJ2-1, with D possibly called TRBD1 or TRBD2 (6 bases each). The CDR3 has 15 residues. Trimming shortened V by 6 bases and J by 5 bases, and 17 bases separated the two germline ends. The CDR3 region has the DNA TGTGCCAGCAGCCGGAGGGCAGGGGATAACAATGAGCAGTTCTTC. This translates into CASSRRAGDNNEQFF.

This clonotype was detected ten times or more. V gene TRBV29-1 combines with J gene TRBJ2-5; D perhaps matches TRBD1 (6 bases). The CDR3 extends over 13 amino acids. Germline V lookup: CDR1 SQVTM, CDR2 ANQGSEA. The V and J ends lost 6 bases and 1 base respectively, with 12 bases between them. The CDR3 DNA is TGCAGCGTGGCCGACAGGTTCCAAGAGACCCAGTACTTC. Translated: CSVADRFQETQYF.

In regard to this clonotype: Likely a read error: the CDR3 ends without its conserved phenylalanine or tryptophan. Because the CDR3's place on the DNA is in doubt, the DNA is left out and the CDR3 is given as listed by TCRdb. This sequence joins TRBV11-2 and TRBJ2-1; no DNA check was done on the table's D call, TRBD2. Ends included, the CDR3 has 15 residues. Germline V lookup: CDR1 SGHAT, CDR2 FQNNGV. CDR3 loop: CVSSRRLAARDERFL.

This clonotype was seen only a few times. An end of the junction differs from the germline gene, which may be a read error. This chain joins TRBV11-2 and TRBJ2-1; TRBD2 agrees at 12 bases. CDR1 SGHAT and CDR2 FQNNGV come from the germline V gene. The CDR3 has 17 residues. CDR3 in amino acids: CASSLVVSSGRGNEQSF. The CDR3, as DNA: TGTGCCAGCAGCTTAGTTGTTTCTAGCGGGAGGGGCAATGAGCAGTCCTTC.

J is TRBJ1-1 and V is TRBV30; D perhaps matches TRBD1 (5 bases). Germline lookup yields CDR1 GTSNPN and CDR2 SVGIG (reference sequence). This CDR3 contains 13 residues. V lost 4 bases, J lost 0 bases, and 9 bases lay in between. The chain's CDR3 is CAWTRTLNTEAFF. The CDR3 DNA reads TGTGCCTGGACCCGGACACTGAACACTGAAGCTTTCTTT.

This chain links TRBV29-1 with TRBJ1-1, with D unresolved. V lost 2 bases and J 5 bases, leaving 15 bases between the germline ends. Germline CDR1 reads SQVTM; CDR2 reads ANQGSEA. CDR3 length: 14 residues. The CDR3 spells CSVELVVMDTEAFF. The CDR3, as DNA: TGCAGCGTTGAATTGGTGGTTATGGATACTGAAGCTTTCTTT. Full variable domain (missing parts from reference TRBV29-1 and TRBJ1-1): SAVISQKPSRDICQRGTSLTIQCQVDSQVTMMFWYRQQPGQSLTLIATANQGSEATYESGFVIDKFPISRPNLTFSTLTVSNMSPEDSSIYLCSVELVVMDTEAFFGQGTRLTVV.

Of note for this clonotype: The conserved closing phenylalanine or tryptophan is absent in this CDR3, likely reflecting a read error. The rearrangement joins TRBV10-2 to TRBJ2-6; TRBD2 matches 7 bases. Per germline, CDR1 WSHSY and CDR2 SAAADI. The CDR3 loop spans 17 amino acids. The CDR3 is CASSEAGRTSVANVLTS. The DNA of the CDR3 is TGCGCCAGCAGTGAAGCCGGGAGGACCTCTGTGGCCAACGTCCTGACTTCC.